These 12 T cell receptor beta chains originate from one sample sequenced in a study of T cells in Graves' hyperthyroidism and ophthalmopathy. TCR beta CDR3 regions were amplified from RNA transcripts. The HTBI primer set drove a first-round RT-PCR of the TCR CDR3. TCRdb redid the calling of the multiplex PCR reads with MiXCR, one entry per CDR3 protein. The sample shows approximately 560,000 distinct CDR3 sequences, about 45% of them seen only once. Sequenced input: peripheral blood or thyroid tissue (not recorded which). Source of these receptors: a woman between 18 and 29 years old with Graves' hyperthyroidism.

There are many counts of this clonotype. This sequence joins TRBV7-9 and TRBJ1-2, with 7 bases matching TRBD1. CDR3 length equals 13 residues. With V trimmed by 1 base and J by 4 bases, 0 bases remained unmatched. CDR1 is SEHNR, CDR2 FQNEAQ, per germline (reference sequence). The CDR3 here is CASSLEGAYGYTF. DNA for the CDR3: TGTGCCAGCAGCTTAGAGGGGGCCTATGGCTACACCTTC.

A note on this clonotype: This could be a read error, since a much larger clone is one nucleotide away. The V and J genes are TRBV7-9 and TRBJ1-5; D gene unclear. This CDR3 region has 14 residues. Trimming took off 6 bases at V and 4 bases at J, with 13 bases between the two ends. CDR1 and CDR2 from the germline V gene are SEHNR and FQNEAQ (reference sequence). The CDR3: CASSSLDWNQPQHF. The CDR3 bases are TGTGCCAGCAGTTCCTTGGATTGGAATCAGCCCCAGCATTTT.

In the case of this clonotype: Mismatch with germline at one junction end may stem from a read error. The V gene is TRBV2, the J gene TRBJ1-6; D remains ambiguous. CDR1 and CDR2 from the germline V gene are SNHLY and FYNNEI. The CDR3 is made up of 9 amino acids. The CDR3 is CASSSPFHF. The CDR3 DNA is TGTGCCAGCAGTTCACCCTTCCACTTT.

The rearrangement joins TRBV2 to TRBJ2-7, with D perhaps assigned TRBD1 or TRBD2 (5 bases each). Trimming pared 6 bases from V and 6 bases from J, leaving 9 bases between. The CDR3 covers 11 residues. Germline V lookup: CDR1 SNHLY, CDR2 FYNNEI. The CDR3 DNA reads TGTGCCAGCAGGGGGGTTCGCGAGCAGTACTTC. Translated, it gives CASRGVREQYF.

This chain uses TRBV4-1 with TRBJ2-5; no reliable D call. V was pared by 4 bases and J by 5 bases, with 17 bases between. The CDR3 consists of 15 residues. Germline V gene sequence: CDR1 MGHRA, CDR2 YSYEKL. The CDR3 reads CASSRTGPLGETQYF. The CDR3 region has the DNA TGCGCCAGCAGCCGAACCGGGCCTTTGGGGGAGACCCAGTACTTC.

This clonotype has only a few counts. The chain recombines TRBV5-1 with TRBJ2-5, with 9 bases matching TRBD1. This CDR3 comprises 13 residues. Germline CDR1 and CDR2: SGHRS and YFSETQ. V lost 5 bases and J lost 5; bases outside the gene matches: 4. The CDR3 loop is CASSHRGHETQYF. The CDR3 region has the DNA TGCGCCAGCAGTCACAGGGGGCACGAGACCCAGTACTTC.

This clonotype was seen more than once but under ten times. The CDR3 loop reads CASSRTGGHTEAFF. Written as DNA, the CDR3 is TGTGCCAGCAGCCGGACAGGGGGTCACACTGAAGCTTTCTTT. The V call is TRBV24-1, the J call TRBJ1-1; 10 bases are shared with TRBD1. The trim removed 11 bases at V and 3 bases at J, leaving 8 bases unmatched. CDR1 and CDR2 (germline): KGHDR, SFDVKD. This CDR3 has 14 amino acids.

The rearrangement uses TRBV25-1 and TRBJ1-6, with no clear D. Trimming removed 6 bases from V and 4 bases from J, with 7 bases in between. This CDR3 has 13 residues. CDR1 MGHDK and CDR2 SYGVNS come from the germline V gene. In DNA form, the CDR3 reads TGTGCCAGCAGCGCTCCATATAATTCACCCCTCCACTTT. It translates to CASSAPYNSPLHF.

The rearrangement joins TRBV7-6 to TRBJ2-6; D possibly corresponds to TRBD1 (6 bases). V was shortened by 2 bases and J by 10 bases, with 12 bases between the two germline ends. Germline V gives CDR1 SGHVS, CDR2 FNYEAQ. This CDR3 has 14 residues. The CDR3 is CASSLTPGENVLTF. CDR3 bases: TGTGCCAGCAGCTTAACCCCAGGGGAGAACGTCCTGACTTTC.

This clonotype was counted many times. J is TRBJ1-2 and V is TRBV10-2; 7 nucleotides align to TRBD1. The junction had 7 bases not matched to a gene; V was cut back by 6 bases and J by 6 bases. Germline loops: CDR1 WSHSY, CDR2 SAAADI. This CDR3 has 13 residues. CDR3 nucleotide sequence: TGCGCCAGCAGCGCGCGGACAGGCGATGGCTACACCTTC. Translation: CASSARTGDGYTF.

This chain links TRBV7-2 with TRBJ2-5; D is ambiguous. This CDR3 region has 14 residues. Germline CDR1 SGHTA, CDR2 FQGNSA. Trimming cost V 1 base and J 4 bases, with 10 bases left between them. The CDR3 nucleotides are TGTGCCAGCAGCTTAGGGCCTAGTTCAGAGACCCAGTACTTC. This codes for CASSLGPSSETQYF.

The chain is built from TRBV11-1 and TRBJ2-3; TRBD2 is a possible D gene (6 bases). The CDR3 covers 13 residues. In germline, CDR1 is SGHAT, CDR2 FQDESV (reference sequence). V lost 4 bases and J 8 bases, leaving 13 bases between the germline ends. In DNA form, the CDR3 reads TGTGCCAGCAGCTCGGACTCCGGGGGTACGCAGTATTTT. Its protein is CASSSDSGGTQYF.